Below, 9 T cell receptor beta chains from the same sample are listed, as sequenced in a study of OX40 agonist ivuxolimab in advanced cancers. TCRdb's copy holds only in-frame clones and misses some; the assay was immunoSEQ multiplex PCR. Of tens of thousands of clones in the sample, roughly 80% were seen once. Sequenced material: CD4+ or CD8+ T cells sorted from blood, taken in a trial of the OX40 agonist ivuxolimab. Receptors originate from an adult with an advanced solid tumor such as melanoma, head and neck, liver or kidney cancer.

The chain joins TRBV5-5 to TRBJ2-5; TRBD2 matches at 8 bases. This CDR3 comprises 19 residues. V shed 1 base and J 2 bases; nucleotides not matched to a gene: 16. CDR1 SGHKS and CDR2 YYEKEE come from the germline V gene (reference sequence). CDR3 DNA sequence: TGTGCCAGCAGCTTGAAATCATTGACTGTAGCGGGGAGGCAAGAGACCCAGTACTTC. It codes for CASSLKSLTVAGRQETQYF.

The chain recombines TRBV7-3 with TRBJ2-3; D is possibly TRBD1 or TRBD2 (6 bases each). The CDR3 is made up of 15 amino acids. Germline assignment: CDR1 SGHTA and CDR2 FQGTGA. Between the trimmed V and J ends, which lost 3 bases and 4 bases, there was a span of 14 bases. The CDR3 nucleotides read TGTGCCAGCAGCTTGGTCGGGGGCACCGCAGATACGCAGTATTTT. Translating it yields CASSLVGGTADTQYF.

This clone was recorded a few times. The CDR3 region is CAVQSGTARPQHF. The CDR3 DNA reads as TGCGCCGTACAATCCGGGACGGCTAGACCCCAGCATTTT. The rearrangement uses TRBV10-2 and TRBJ1-5; tentatively, D is TRBD1 (5 bases). V gave up 11 bases and J gave up 10 bases, with 21 bases separating them. The V gene's germline CDR1 is WSHSY and CDR2 SAAADI. The CDR3 length is 13 residues.

This clone showed up just a few times. The chain has TRBV15 and TRBJ1-2; D unresolved. The CDR3 is 12 amino acids. The V and J ends lost 6 bases and 4 bases respectively, with 9 bases between them. The germline V gene encodes CDR1 LNHNV and CDR2 YYDKDF (reference sequence). The CDR3 region has the DNA TGTGCCACCAGGGGGAGCGTCTATGGCTACACCTTC. Its protein is CATRGSVYGYTF.

This clone was seen once. The V gene is TRBV19, the J gene TRBJ2-3, with 7 nucleotides matching TRBD2. The junction had 11 bases not matched to a gene; V was cut back by 8 bases and J by 6 bases. The CDR3 is 14 residues long. CDR1 and CDR2 from the germline V gene are LNHDA and SQIVND (reference sequence). The CDR3 DNA reads TGTGCCAGTGAGAGTCTGGCGGGAGCGGATACGCAGTATTTT. Protein: CASESLAGADTQYF. Combining the CDR3 with reference TRBV19 and TRBJ2-3 gives the whole variable domain DGGITQSPKYLFRKEGQNVTLSCEQNLNHDAMYWYRQDPGQGLRLIYYSQIVNDFQKGDIAEGYSVSREKKESFPLTVTSAQKNPTAFYLCASESLAGADTQYFGPGTRLTVL.

As regards this clone: This CDR3 is also generated by other DNA sequences in the sample. V gene TRBV5-4 combines with J gene TRBJ1-1, with 8 bases matching TRBD1. CDR1 is SGHNT, CDR2 YYREEE, per germline (reference sequence). The trim removed 3 bases at V and 5 bases at J, leaving 3 bases unmatched. This CDR3 has 13 amino acids. The CDR3 region is CASSYGQGTEAFF. CDR3 DNA: TGTGCCAGCAGCTACGGACAGGGAACTGAAGCTTTCTTT.

The chain joins TRBV25-1 to TRBJ2-1, with 8 bases fitting TRBD2. This CDR3 comprises 14 residues. Trimming took 6 bases from V and 1 from J; bases not matched to a gene: 2. CDR1 MGHDK and CDR2 SYGVNS come from the germline V gene. The CDR3 DNA follows: TGTGCCAGCAGCCTAGCGGGTTCCTACAATGAGCAGTTCTTC. Translation gives CASSLAGSYNEQFF.

The chain uses TRBV27 and TRBJ1-6; a weak D match, TRBD1 (5 bases). The CDR3 contains 15 residues. The germline CDR1 and CDR2 sequences are MNHEY and SMNVEV (reference sequence). Deletions cut 5 bases from V and 4 bases from J, with 12 bases between. The CDR3 here is CASSPTTAYNSPLHF. The CDR3 region has the DNA TGTGCCAGCAGTCCCACGACAGCGTATAATTCACCCCTCCACTTT.

The chain is built from TRBV2 and TRBJ2-1; tentative D call: TRBD2 (6 bases). The V and J ends lost 1 base and 3 bases respectively, with 19 bases between them. Germline V CDR1 and CDR2: SNHLY, FYNNEI. The CDR3 extends over 18 amino acids. CDR3 DNA: TGTGCCAGCAGTGAAGAAGGGGTGTCGGCGGGACGCTACAATGAGCAGTTCTTC. Amino acid sequence: CASSEEGVSAGRYNEQFF.